A selection of T cell receptor beta chains follows, all from one sample in a study of OX40 agonist ivuxolimab in advanced cancers. Clones were read by immunoSEQ multiplex PCR, and TCRdb kept only the in-frame ones, dropping some. This repertoire shows roughly 89,000 clones, roughly 91% found once; its top ten account for about 0.3%. The material was CD4+ or CD8+ T cells sorted from blood, obtained in a trial of the OX40 agonist ivuxolimab. These receptors all come from an adult with an advanced solid tumor such as melanoma, head and neck, liver or kidney cancer. Both conserved end residues are part of each CDR3. Each record gives: J gene, D gene, V gene, clone size, CDR3 protein, CDR3 DNA. D genes are given only for firm matches. Some rows mark clone size as missing; the rest say once, few, many or name a class of expanded clone.

J gene: TRBJ2-7
D gene: TRBD2
V gene: TRBV10-3
clone size: NA
CDR3 protein: CAISVRLAEKSSYEQYF
CDR3 DNA: TGTGCCATCAGTGTACGGCTAGCGGAAAAGAGCTCCTACGAGCAGTACTTC

J gene: TRBJ2-4
D gene: NA
V gene: TRBV15
clone size: NA
CDR3 protein: CATSRDATGLQYF
CDR3 DNA: TGTGCCACCAGCAGAGATGCAACAGGCCTTCAGTACTTC

J gene: TRBJ2-5
D gene: TRBD2
V gene: TRBV7-2
clone size: NA
CDR3 protein: CASSLGLAGTETQYF
CDR3 DNA: TGTGCCAGCAGCTTGGGACTAGCGGGAACTGAGACCCAGTACTTC

J gene: TRBJ2-5
D gene: NA
V gene: TRBV2
clone size: NA
CDR3 protein: CASSVWGQETQYF
CDR3 DNA: TGTGCCAGCTCGGTCTGGGGCCAAGAGACCCAGTACTTC

J gene: TRBJ2-1
D gene: TRBD2
V gene: TRBV5-1
clone size: NA
CDR3 protein: CASSLGLAGDNEQFF
CDR3 DNA: TGCGCCAGCAGCTTGGGGCTAGCGGGGGACAATGAGCAGTTCTTC

J gene: TRBJ2-7
D gene: NA
V gene: TRBV4-2
clone size: once
CDR3 protein: CASSLDPYEQYF
CDR3 DNA: TGTGCCAGCAGCCTGGACCCCTACGAGCAGTACTTC

J gene: TRBJ2-3
D gene: NA
V gene: TRBV18
clone size: once
CDR3 protein: CASSQGFGKDTQYF
CDR3 DNA: TGTGCCAGCTCCCAGGGTTTCGGGAAAGATACGCAGTATTTT

J gene: TRBJ2-7
D gene: NA
V gene: TRBV5-4
clone size: NA
CDR3 protein: CASSLRAGPYEQYF
CDR3 DNA: TGTGCCAGCAGCTTGAGGGCAGGGCCCTACGAGCAGTACTTC

J gene: TRBJ1-2
D gene: NA
V gene: TRBV7-9
clone size: NA
CDR3 protein: CASSLGAYGYTF
CDR3 DNA: TGTGCCAGCAGCTTAGGGGCGTATGGCTACACCTTC

J gene: TRBJ2-7
D gene: NA
V gene: TRBV29-1
clone size: once
CDR3 protein: CSVVQGKSEQYF
CDR3 DNA: TGCAGCGTTGTACAGGGAAAGTCCGAGCAGTACTTC

J gene: TRBJ1-6
D gene: NA
V gene: TRBV27
clone size: NA
CDR3 protein: CASSLRPPTISYNSPLHF
CDR3 DNA: TGTGCCAGCAGTTTACGACCTCCGACAATCTCCTATAATTCACCCCTCCACTTT

J gene: TRBJ2-3
D gene: TRBD1
V gene: TRBV10-2
clone size: NA
CDR3 protein: CASSGGQESSTDTQYF
CDR3 DNA: TGCGCCAGCAGTGGGGGACAGGAGTCTAGCACAGATACGCAGTATTTT

J gene: TRBJ2-5
D gene: TRBD2
V gene: TRBV7-2
clone size: NA
CDR3 protein: CASSLQGATGTSGQYF
CDR3 DNA: TGTGCCAGCAGCTTACAGGGGGCCACCGGGACTAGCGGCCAGTACTTC

J gene: TRBJ1-4
D gene: TRBD1
V gene: TRBV4-2
clone size: NA
CDR3 protein: CASSQDWTGSNEKLFF
CDR3 DNA: TGTGCCAGCAGCCAAGATTGGACAGGGTCTAATGAAAAACTGTTTTTT

J gene: TRBJ1-4
D gene: NA
V gene: TRBV27
clone size: NA
CDR3 protein: CASIPRPDRGSEKLFF
CDR3 DNA: TGTGCCAGCATCCCCCGCCCTGACCGGGGCTCGGAAAAACTGTTTTTT

J gene: TRBJ1-5
D gene: TRBD1
V gene: TRBV2
clone size: once
CDR3 protein: CASRGDRTRGNQPQHF
CDR3 DNA: TGTGCCAGCAGAGGGGACAGGACTAGGGGCAATCAGCCCCAGCATTTT

J gene: TRBJ2-7
D gene: NA
V gene: TRBV4-3
clone size: once
CDR3 protein: CASSRAFNGVHEQYF
CDR3 DNA: TGCGCCAGCAGCCGCGCATTCAACGGGGTGCACGAGCAGTACTTC

J gene: TRBJ2-6
D gene: NA
V gene: TRBV30
clone size: NA
CDR3 protein: CASPDRTGANVLTF
CDR3 DNA: TGTGCCTCTCCAGACCGGACTGGGGCCAACGTCCTGACTTTC

J gene: TRBJ2-7
D gene: NA
V gene: TRBV11-2
clone size: NA
CDR3 protein: CASSLIWGEQYF
CDR3 DNA: TGTGCCAGCAGCCTAATTTGGGGGGAGCAGTACTTC

J gene: TRBJ2-5
D gene: NA
V gene: TRBV7-8
clone size: NA
CDR3 protein: CASSYGLPAETQYF
CDR3 DNA: TGTGCCAGCAGCTACGGACTCCCAGCCGAGACCCAGTACTTC

J gene: TRBJ2-1
D gene: NA
V gene: TRBV29-1
clone size: NA
CDR3 protein: CSVEERPPNEQFF
CDR3 DNA: TGCAGCGTTGAAGAACGCCCTCCCAATGAGCAGTTCTTC

J gene: TRBJ2-7
D gene: NA
V gene: TRBV7-8
clone size: NA
CDR3 protein: CASGRQSSYEQYF
CDR3 DNA: TGTGCCAGCGGAAGACAGAGTTCCTACGAGCAGTACTTC

J gene: TRBJ2-3
D gene: TRBD1
V gene: TRBV29-1
clone size: NA
CDR3 protein: CSVRQGASTDTQYF
CDR3 DNA: TGCAGCGTGAGACAGGGGGCGAGCACAGATACGCAGTATTTT

J gene: TRBJ2-3
D gene: NA
V gene: TRBV4-2
clone size: NA
CDR3 protein: CASSQLELSTDTQYF
CDR3 DNA: TGTGCCAGCAGCCAACTCGAGTTAAGCACAGATACGCAGTATTTT

J gene: TRBJ2-2
D gene: TRBD2
V gene: TRBV19
clone size: NA
CDR3 protein: CASSRRENWNTGELFF
CDR3 DNA: TGTGCCAGTTCGCGGCGGGAGAACTGGAACACCGGGGAGCTGTTTTTT

J gene: TRBJ1-5
D gene: NA
V gene: TRBV30
clone size: NA
CDR3 protein: CAWSRGRDQPQHF
CDR3 DNA: TGTGCCTGGAGCAGGGGTAGGGATCAGCCCCAGCATTTT

J gene: TRBJ2-4
D gene: TRBD1
V gene: TRBV7-2
clone size: NA
CDR3 protein: CASSVDRGLAKNIQYF
CDR3 DNA: TGTGCCAGCAGCGTAGACAGGGGGCTAGCCAAAAACATTCAGTACTTC

J gene: TRBJ2-7
D gene: NA
V gene: TRBV10-1
clone size: NA
CDR3 protein: CASSGASYEQYF
CDR3 DNA: TGCGCCAGCAGTGGAGCCTCCTACGAGCAGTACTTC

J gene: TRBJ2-3
D gene: TRBD1
V gene: TRBV7-8
clone size: NA
CDR3 protein: CASSLEDRVPTDTQYF
CDR3 DNA: TGTGCCAGCAGCTTAGAAGACAGGGTGCCCACAGATACGCAGTATTTT

J gene: TRBJ2-7
D gene: NA
V gene: TRBV4-3
clone size: NA
CDR3 protein: CASSQEGSRQASYEQYF
CDR3 DNA: TGCGCCAGCAGCCAAGAAGGGAGCAGGCAAGCCTCCTACGAGCAGTACTTC

J gene: TRBJ2-3
D gene: NA
V gene: TRBV19
clone size: NA
CDR3 protein: CASKLRGTRDKNTQYF
CDR3 DNA: TGTGCCAGTAAACTCCGAGGGACCAGGGATAAAAATACGCAGTATTTT

J gene: TRBJ2-7
D gene: TRBD2
V gene: TRBV18
clone size: once
CDR3 protein: CASSPIGGLAGVGYEQYF
CDR3 DNA: TGTGCCAGCTCACCAATTGGGGGACTAGCGGGAGTGGGCTACGAGCAGTACTTC

J gene: TRBJ1-2
D gene: NA
V gene: TRBV29-1
clone size: NA
CDR3 protein: CSGLGGSVYGYTF
CDR3 DNA: TGCAGCGGTCTGGGGGGCTCTGTCTATGGCTACACCTTC

J gene: TRBJ2-7
D gene: TRBD2
V gene: TRBV4-2
clone size: NA
CDR3 protein: CASSHGLAGLYEQYF
CDR3 DNA: TGTGCCAGCAGCCATGGACTAGCGGGATTGTACGAGCAGTACTTC

J gene: TRBJ2-3
D gene: NA
V gene: TRBV5-1
clone size: NA
CDR3 protein: CASSLAGGSTDTQYF
CDR3 DNA: TGCGCCAGCAGCTTGGCAGGCGGGAGCACAGATACGCAGTATTTT

J gene: TRBJ2-1
D gene: NA
V gene: TRBV6-5
clone size: NA
CDR3 protein: CASSLRGGSYNEQFF
CDR3 DNA: TGTGCCAGCAGCCTCAGGGGAGGCTCCTACAATGAGCAGTTCTTC

J gene: TRBJ2-3
D gene: NA
V gene: TRBV29-1
clone size: NA
CDR3 protein: CSVDRGGDTQYF
CDR3 DNA: TGCAGCGTTGACAGGGGAGGGGATACGCAGTATTTT

J gene: TRBJ2-5
D gene: NA
V gene: TRBV6-6
clone size: NA
CDR3 protein: CASKQQETQYF
CDR3 DNA: TGTGCCAGCAAGCAACAAGAGACCCAGTACTTC

J gene: TRBJ1-1
D gene: NA
V gene: TRBV28
clone size: few
CDR3 protein: CASSNSGSPTEAFF
CDR3 DNA: TGTGCCAGCAGTAACTCGGGATCGCCCACTGAAGCTTTCTTT

J gene: TRBJ2-1
D gene: TRBD2
V gene: TRBV7-7
clone size: once
CDR3 protein: CASSLQPGLGGDEQFF
CDR3 DNA: TGTGCCAGCAGTTTGCAACCTGGACTAGGAGGCGATGAGCAGTTCTTC

J gene: TRBJ2-5
D gene: NA
V gene: TRBV20-1
clone size: NA
CDR3 protein: CSVRWGQTQYF
CDR3 DNA: TGCAGTGTCAGATGGGGGCAGACCCAGTACTTC

J gene: TRBJ2-7
D gene: NA
V gene: TRBV19
clone size: NA
CDR3 protein: CASTSFWGAYEQYF
CDR3 DNA: TGTGCCAGTACCTCCTTCTGGGGCGCCTACGAGCAGTACTTC

J gene: TRBJ1-2
D gene: NA
V gene: TRBV5-6
clone size: NA
CDR3 protein: CASSLGGAVYGYTF
CDR3 DNA: TGTGCCAGCAGCTTGGGAGGGGCGGTCTATGGCTACACCTTC

J gene: TRBJ2-1
D gene: NA
V gene: TRBV14
clone size: few
CDR3 protein: CASSHGIGGAYNEQFF
CDR3 DNA: TGTGCCAGCAGCCACGGTATCGGCGGAGCCTACAATGAGCAGTTCTTC

J gene: TRBJ2-2
D gene: NA
V gene: TRBV25-1
clone size: NA
CDR3 protein: CASSDQGWGTGELFF
CDR3 DNA: TGTGCCAGCAGTGATCAGGGGTGGGGCACCGGGGAGCTGTTTTTT

J gene: TRBJ1-5
D gene: TRBD1
V gene: TRBV19
clone size: NA
CDR3 protein: CASSITLTGANQPQHF
CDR3 DNA: TGTGCCAGTAGTATAACCTTAACAGGGGCTAATCAGCCCCAGCATTTT

J gene: TRBJ2-1
D gene: NA
V gene: TRBV27
clone size: NA
CDR3 protein: CASSSGGGRGYNEQFF
CDR3 DNA: TGTGCCAGCAGTTCCGGAGGGGGGCGCGGTTACAATGAGCAGTTCTTC

J gene: TRBJ2-5
D gene: TRBD2
V gene: TRBV6-6
clone size: NA
CDR3 protein: CASSYYGGRDETQYF
CDR3 DNA: TGTGCCAGCAGTTACTATGGCGGGAGGGATGAGACCCAGTACTTC

J gene: TRBJ2-1
D gene: TRBD2
V gene: TRBV9
clone size: NA
CDR3 protein: CASSLTSGTYNEQFF
CDR3 DNA: TGTGCCAGCAGCCTAACCAGCGGGACCTACAATGAGCAGTTCTTC

J gene: TRBJ2-1
D gene: TRBD2
V gene: TRBV6-5
clone size: NA
CDR3 protein: CASSPGLAVHNEQFF
CDR3 DNA: TGTGCCAGCAGTCCCGGACTAGCGGTTCACAATGAGCAGTTCTTC

J gene: TRBJ2-3
D gene: TRBD1
V gene: TRBV6-1
clone size: NA
CDR3 protein: CATRQGPTDTQYF
CDR3 DNA: TGTGCCACCAGACAGGGGCCCACAGATACGCAGTATTTT

J gene: TRBJ2-5
D gene: NA
V gene: TRBV20-1
clone size: NA
CDR3 protein: CSAGRHETQYF
CDR3 DNA: TGCAGTGCTGGGCGTCATGAGACCCAGTACTTC

J gene: TRBJ1-4
D gene: NA
V gene: TRBV14
clone size: NA
CDR3 protein: CASSHAPRREKLFF
CDR3 DNA: TGTGCCAGCAGCCATGCCCCACGGCGTGAAAAACTGTTTTTT

J gene: TRBJ1-2
D gene: TRBD1
V gene: TRBV16
clone size: NA
CDR3 protein: CASSRADRGSGYTF
CDR3 DNA: TGTGCCAGCAGCCGAGCGGACAGGGGATCTGGCTACACCTTC

J gene: TRBJ2-7
D gene: NA
V gene: TRBV29-1
clone size: NA
CDR3 protein: CSVGGGVFSSYEQYF
CDR3 DNA: TGCAGCGTTGGGGGTGGGGTTTTCAGCTCCTACGAGCAGTACTTC

J gene: TRBJ2-1
D gene: NA
V gene: TRBV11-3
clone size: NA
CDR3 protein: CASSYPGHKEQFF
CDR3 DNA: TGTGCCAGCAGCTACCCGGGACATAAGGAGCAGTTCTTC

J gene: TRBJ2-7
D gene: TRBD2
V gene: TRBV28
clone size: few
CDR3 protein: CASIPFWVAREGQYEQYF
CDR3 DNA: TGTGCCAGCATACCCTTTTGGGTTGCGCGGGAGGGCCAGTACGAGCAGTACTTC

J gene: TRBJ2-1
D gene: TRBD2
V gene: TRBV9
clone size: NA
CDR3 protein: CASSVGLAGAAGEQFF
CDR3 DNA: TGTGCCAGCAGCGTAGGACTAGCGGGAGCCGCAGGGGAGCAGTTCTTC

J gene: TRBJ1-1
D gene: NA
V gene: TRBV5-1
clone size: few
CDR3 protein: CASSLTQNTEAFF
CDR3 DNA: TGCGCCAGCAGCTTAACACAGAACACTGAAGCTTTCTTT